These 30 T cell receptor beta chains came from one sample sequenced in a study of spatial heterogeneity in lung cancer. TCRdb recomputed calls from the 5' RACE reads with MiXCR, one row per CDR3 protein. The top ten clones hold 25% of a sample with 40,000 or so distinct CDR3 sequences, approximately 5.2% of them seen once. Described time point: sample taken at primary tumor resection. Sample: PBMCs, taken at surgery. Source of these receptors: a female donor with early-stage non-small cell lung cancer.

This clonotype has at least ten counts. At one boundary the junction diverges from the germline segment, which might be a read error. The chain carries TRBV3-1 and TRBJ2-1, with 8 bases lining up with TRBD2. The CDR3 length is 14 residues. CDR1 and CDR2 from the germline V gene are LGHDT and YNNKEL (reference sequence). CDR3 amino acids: CASSHGGAYDEQFF. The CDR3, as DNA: TGTGCCAGCAGCCACGGGGGGGCCTACGATGAGCAGTTCTTC.

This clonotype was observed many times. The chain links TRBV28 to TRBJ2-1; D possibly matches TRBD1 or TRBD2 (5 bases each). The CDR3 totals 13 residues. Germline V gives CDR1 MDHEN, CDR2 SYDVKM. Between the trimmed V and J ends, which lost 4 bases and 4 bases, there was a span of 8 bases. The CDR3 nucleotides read TGTGCCAGCAGTTCGAGGGGTTACAATGAGCAGTTCTTC. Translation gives CASSSRGYNEQFF. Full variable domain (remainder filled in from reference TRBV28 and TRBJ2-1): DVKVTQSSRYLVKRTGEKVFLECVQDMDHENMFWYRQDPGLGLRLIYFSYDVKMKEKGDIPEGYSVSREKKERFSLILESASTNQTSMYLCASSSRGYNEQFFGPGTRLTVL.

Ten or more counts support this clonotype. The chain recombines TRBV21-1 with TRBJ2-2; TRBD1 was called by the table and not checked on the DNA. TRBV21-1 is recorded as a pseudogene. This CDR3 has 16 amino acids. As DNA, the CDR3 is TGTGCCAGCAGCAAAGACCTGGTCGGGGGCACCGGGGAGCTGTTTTTT. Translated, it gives CASSKDLVGGTGELFF.

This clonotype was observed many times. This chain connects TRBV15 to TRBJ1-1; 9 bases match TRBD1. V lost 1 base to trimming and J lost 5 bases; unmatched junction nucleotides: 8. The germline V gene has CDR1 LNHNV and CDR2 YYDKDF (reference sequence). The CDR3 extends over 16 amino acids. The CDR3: CATSRGLQGANTEAFF. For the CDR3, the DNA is TGTGCCACCAGCAGAGGCTTACAGGGGGCGAATACTGAAGCTTTCTTT.

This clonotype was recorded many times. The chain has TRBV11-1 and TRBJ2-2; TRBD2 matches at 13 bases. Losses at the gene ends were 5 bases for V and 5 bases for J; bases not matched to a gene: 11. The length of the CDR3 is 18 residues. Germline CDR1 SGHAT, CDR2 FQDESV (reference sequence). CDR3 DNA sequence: TGTGCCAGCAGCAGCTTAGGAGGACTAGCGGGGGAAACCGGGGAGCTGTTTTTT. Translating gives CASSSLGGLAGETGELFF. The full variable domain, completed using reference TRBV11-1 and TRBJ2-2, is EAEVAQSPRYKITEKSQAVAFWCDPISGHATLYWYRQILGQGPELLVQFQDESVVDDSQLPKDRFSAERLKGVDSTLKIQPAELGDSAMYLCASSSLGGLAGETGELFFGEGSRLTVL.

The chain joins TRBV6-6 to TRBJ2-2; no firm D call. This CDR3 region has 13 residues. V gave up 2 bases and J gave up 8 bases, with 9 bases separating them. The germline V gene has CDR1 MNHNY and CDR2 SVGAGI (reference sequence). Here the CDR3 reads CASSYHGEGELFF. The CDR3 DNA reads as TGTGCCAGCAGTTACCACGGCGAGGGGGAGCTGTTTTTT.

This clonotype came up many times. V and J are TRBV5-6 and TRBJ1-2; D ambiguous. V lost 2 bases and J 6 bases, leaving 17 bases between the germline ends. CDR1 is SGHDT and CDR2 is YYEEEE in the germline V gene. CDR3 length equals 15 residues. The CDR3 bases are TGTGCCAGCAGCTTTTATCGAGGGTTGAAGAATGGCTACACCTTC. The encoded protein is CASSFYRGLKNGYTF.

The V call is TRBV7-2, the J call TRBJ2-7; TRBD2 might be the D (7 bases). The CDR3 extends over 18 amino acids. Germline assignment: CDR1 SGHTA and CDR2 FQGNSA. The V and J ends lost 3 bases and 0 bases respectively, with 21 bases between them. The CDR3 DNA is TGTGCCAGCAGCTTCCCCATAGGCGGGGGCCAAAGCTCCTACGAGCAGTACTTC. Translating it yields CASSFPIGGGQSSYEQYF.

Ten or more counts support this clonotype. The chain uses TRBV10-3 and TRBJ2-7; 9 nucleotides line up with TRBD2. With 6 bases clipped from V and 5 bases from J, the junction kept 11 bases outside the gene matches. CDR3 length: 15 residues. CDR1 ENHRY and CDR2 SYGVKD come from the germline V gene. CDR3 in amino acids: CAISRGVAGADEQYF. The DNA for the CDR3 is TGTGCCATCAGCCGCGGGGTAGCGGGGGCCGACGAGCAGTACTTC.

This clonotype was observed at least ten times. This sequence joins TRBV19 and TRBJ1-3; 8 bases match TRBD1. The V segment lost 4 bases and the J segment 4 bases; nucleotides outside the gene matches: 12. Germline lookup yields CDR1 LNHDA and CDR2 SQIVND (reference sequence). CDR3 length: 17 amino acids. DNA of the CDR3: TGTGCCAGTAGTACTCAATCCCAGGGGGCGCGCGGAAACACCATATATTTT. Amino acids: CASSTQSQGARGNTIYF.

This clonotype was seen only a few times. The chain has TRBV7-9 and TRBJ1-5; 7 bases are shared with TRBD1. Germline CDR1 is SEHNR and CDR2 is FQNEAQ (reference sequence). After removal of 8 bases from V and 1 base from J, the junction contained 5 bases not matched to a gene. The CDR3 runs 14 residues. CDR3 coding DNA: TGTGCCAGCGCAGGGGGTGGCAGCAATCAGCCCCAGCATTTT. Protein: CASAGGGSNQPQHF.

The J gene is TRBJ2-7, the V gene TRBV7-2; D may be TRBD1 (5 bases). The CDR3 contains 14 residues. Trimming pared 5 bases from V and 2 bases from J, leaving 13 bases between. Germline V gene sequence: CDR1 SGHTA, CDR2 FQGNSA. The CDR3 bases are TGTGCCAGCAGCCCGCGACAGATCACCTACGAGCAGTACTTC. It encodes CASSPRQITYEQYF.

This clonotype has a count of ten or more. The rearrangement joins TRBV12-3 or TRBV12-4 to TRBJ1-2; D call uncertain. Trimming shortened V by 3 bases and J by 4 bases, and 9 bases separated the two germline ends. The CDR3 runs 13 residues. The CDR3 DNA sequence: TGTGCCAGCAGTTTCGGCAGAATCTATGGCTACACCTTC. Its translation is CASSFGRIYGYTF.

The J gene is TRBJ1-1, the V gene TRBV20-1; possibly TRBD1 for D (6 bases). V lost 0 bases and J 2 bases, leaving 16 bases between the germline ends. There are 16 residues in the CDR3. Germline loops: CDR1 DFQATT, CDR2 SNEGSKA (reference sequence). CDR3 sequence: CSARDIRGQLNTEAFF. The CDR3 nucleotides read TGCAGTGCTAGAGATATTAGAGGACAGTTAAACACTGAAGCTTTCTTT.

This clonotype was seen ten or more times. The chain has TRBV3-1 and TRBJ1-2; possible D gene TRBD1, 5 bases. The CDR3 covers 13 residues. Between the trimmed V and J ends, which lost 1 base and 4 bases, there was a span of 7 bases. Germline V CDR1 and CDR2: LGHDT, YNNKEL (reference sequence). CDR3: CASSQAQAYGYTF. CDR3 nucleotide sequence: TGTGCCAGCAGCCAAGCACAGGCCTATGGCTACACCTTC. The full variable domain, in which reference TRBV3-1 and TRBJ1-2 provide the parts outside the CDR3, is DTAVSQTPKYLVTQMGNDKSIKCEQNLGHDTMYWYKQDSKKFLKIMFSYNNKELIINETVPNRFSPKSPDKAHLNLHINSLELGDSAVYFCASSQAQAYGYTFGSGTRLTVV.

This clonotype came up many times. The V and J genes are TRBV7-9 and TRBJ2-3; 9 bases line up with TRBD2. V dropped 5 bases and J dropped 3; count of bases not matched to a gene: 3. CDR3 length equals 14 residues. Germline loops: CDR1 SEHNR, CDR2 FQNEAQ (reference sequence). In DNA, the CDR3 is TGTGCCAGCAGCCGGGCGGGGGGGACAGATACGCAGTATTTT. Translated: CASSRAGGTDTQYF. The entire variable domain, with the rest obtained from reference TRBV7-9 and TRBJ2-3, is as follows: DTGVSQNPRHKITKRGQNVTFRCDPISEHNRLYWYRQTLGQGPEFLTYFQNEAQLEKSRLLSDRFSAERPKGSFSTLEIQRTEQGDSAMYLCASSRAGGTDTQYFGPGTRLTVL.

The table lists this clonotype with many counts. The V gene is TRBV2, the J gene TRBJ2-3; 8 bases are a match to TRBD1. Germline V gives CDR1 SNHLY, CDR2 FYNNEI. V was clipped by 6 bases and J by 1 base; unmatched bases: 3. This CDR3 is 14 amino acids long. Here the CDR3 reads CASSQTGGTDTQYF. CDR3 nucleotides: TGTGCCAGCAGCCAGACAGGGGGCACAGATACGCAGTATTTT.

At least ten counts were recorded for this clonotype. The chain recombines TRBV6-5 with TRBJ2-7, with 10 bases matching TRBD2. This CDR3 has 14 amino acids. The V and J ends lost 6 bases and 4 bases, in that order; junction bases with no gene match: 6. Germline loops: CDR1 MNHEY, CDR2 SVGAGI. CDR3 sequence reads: CASRPQRGGYEQYF. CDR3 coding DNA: TGTGCCAGCAGGCCACAGCGGGGGGGTTACGAGCAGTACTTC.

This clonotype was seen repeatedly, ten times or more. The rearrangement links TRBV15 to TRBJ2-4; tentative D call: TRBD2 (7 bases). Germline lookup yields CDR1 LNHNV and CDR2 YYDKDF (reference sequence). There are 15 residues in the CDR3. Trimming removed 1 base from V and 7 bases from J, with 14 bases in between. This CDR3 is CATSRAIGGVNIQYF. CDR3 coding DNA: TGTGCCACCAGCAGAGCGATAGGGGGGGTCAACATTCAGTACTTC.

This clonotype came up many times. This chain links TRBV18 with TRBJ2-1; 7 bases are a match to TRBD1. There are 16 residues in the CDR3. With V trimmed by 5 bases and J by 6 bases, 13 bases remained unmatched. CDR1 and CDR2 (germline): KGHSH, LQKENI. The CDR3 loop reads CASSIYRGLRGNEQFF. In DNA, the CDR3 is TGTGCCAGCTCAATTTACAGGGGTCTCCGGGGCAATGAGCAGTTCTTC.

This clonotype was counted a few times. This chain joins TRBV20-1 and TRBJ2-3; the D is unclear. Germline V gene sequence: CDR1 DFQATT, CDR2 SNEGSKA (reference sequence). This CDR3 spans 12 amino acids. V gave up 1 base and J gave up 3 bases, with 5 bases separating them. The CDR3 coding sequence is TGCAGTGCTAGAGGATGGACAGATACGCAGTATTTT. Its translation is CSARGWTDTQYF.

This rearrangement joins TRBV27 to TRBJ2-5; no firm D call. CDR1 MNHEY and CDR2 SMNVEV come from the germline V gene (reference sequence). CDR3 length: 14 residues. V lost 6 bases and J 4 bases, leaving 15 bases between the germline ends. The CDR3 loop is CASRPSNPLETQYF. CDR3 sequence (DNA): TGTGCCAGCAGGCCCTCTAATCCCCTAGAGACCCAGTACTTC.

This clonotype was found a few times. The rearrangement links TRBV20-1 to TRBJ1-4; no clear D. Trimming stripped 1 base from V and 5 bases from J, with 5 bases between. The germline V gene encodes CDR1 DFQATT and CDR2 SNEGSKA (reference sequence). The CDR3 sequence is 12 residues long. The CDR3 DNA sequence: TGCAGTGCTAGAGGCTACAATGAAAAACTGTTTTTT. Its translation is CSARGYNEKLFF.

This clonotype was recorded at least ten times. Written as DNA, the CDR3 is TGTGCCAGCAGCTTACTCAGTGGGGCCGGAGAGACCCAGTACTTC. Translation gives CASSLLSGAGETQYF. The chain employs TRBV7-9 and TRBJ2-5, with D possibly matching TRBD1 (5 bases). Germline V lookup: CDR1 SEHNR, CDR2 FQNEAQ (reference sequence). The CDR3 loop spans 15 amino acids. V was pared by 2 bases and J by 4 bases, with 14 bases between.

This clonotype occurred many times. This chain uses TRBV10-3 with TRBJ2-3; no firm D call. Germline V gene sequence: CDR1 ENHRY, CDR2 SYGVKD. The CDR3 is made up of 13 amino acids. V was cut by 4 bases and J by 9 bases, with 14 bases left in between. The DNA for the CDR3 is TGTGCCATCAGTGGTATCTCCCCGGGCACGCAGTATTTT. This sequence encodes CAISGISPGTQYF.

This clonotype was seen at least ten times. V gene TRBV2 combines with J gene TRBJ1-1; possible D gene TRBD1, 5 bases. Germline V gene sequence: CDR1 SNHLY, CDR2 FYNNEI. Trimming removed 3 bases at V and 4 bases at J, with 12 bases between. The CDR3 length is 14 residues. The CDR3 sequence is CASSEGQMFTEAFF. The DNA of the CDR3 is TGTGCCAGCAGTGAGGGGCAGATGTTCACTGAAGCTTTCTTT.

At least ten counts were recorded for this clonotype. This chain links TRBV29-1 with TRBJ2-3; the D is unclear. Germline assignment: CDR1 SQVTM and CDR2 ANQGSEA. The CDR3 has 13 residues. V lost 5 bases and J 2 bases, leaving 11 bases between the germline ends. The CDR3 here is CSVRPRHTDTQYF. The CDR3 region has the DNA TGCAGCGTTAGACCCCGGCACACAGATACGCAGTATTTT.

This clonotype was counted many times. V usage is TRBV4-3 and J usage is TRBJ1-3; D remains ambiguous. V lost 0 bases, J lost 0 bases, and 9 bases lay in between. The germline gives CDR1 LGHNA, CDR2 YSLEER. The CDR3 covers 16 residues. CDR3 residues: CASSQDSPGSGNTIYF. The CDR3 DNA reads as TGCGCCAGCAGCCAAGATTCCCCGGGCTCTGGAAACACCATATATTTT.

CDR3 coding DNA: TGTGCCAGCAGTCCGGGACTAGCGAGCGTACCTTACGAGCAGTACTTC. This sequence encodes CASSPGLASVPYEQYF. The chain has TRBV12-3 or TRBV12-4 and TRBJ2-7; 10 bases fit TRBD2. V was clipped by 5 bases and J by 4 bases; unmatched bases: 11. This CDR3 is 16 amino acids long.

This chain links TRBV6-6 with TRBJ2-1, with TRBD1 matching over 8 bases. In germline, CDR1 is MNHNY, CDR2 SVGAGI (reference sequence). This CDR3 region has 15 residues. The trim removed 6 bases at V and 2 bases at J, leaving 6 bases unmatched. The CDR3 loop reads CASSEQGDAYNEQFF. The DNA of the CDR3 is TGTGCCAGCAGCGAACAGGGGGATGCCTACAATGAGCAGTTCTTC.